These 29 T cell receptor beta chains were all obtained from the same sample, sequenced in a study of T cell responses to AZD1222 COVID-19 vaccine. Method: immunoSEQ multiplex PCR; TCRdb's copy keeps in-frame clones and lacks some. The sample gives around 140,000 clones, about 82% of which show up once; about 5.4% is in the top ten. The input for sequencing was peripheral blood, taken 28 days after the second AZD1222 dose. All receptors come from an adult who received the AZD1222 COVID-19 vaccine.

The V gene is TRBV5-1, the J gene TRBJ2-1, with D uncertain. Trimming stripped 0 bases from V and 7 bases from J, with 8 bases between. This CDR3 has 13 amino acids. CDR1 and CDR2 from the germline V gene are SGHRS and YFSETQ. CDR3 in DNA: TGCGCCAGCAGCTTGGAGTGGGCAAATGAGCAGTTCTTC. Its translation: CASSLEWANEQFF.

The gene calls are TRBV10-1 and TRBJ2-7; maybe TRBD2 (6 bases). V lost 7 bases, J lost 5 bases, and 21 bases lay in between. Germline CDR1 and CDR2: WNHNN and SYGVQD (reference sequence). This CDR3 spans 15 amino acids. The CDR3 DNA is TGCGCCAGCACTTATGGGACTCCTTTACAGGACGAGCAGTACTTC. It translates to CASTYGTPLQDEQYF.

The rearrangement links TRBV7-9 to TRBJ1-2, with D maybe TRBD1 (5 bases). V lost 3 bases and J lost 4, with 9 bases in between. The CDR3 has 13 amino acids. Looked up from germline, CDR1 is SEHNR and CDR2 is FQNEAQ (reference sequence). The CDR3, as DNA: TGTGCCAGCAGCTTGCCAGGGAGCTATGGCTACACCTTC. Its translation: CASSLPGSYGYTF.

The rearrangement joins TRBV4-1 to TRBJ2-7; TRBD2 aligns across 11 bases. The V gene's germline CDR1 is MGHRA and CDR2 YSYEKL. This CDR3 has 16 amino acids. Germline trimming cut 4 bases from V and 4 bases from J; bases unmatched to any gene: 9. CDR3 DNA sequence: TGCGCCAGCAGCCCGGAATTAGCGGGGGGGCCTTACGAGCAGTACTTC. Encoded protein: CASSPELAGGPYEQYF.

In this sample, this clone turned up a few times. The rearrangement links TRBV27 to TRBJ2-7; D is ambiguous. Trimming cost V 8 bases and J 2 bases, with 7 bases left between them. The CDR3 sequence is 11 residues long. Germline V gene lookup returns CDR1 MNHEY and CDR2 SMNVEV (reference sequence). CDR3 nucleotides: TGTGCCAGCGGGTTCACCTACGAGCAGTACTTC. Translated, it gives CASGFTYEQYF.

The chain employs TRBV28 and TRBJ1-2; 10 bases map to TRBD1. The germline gives CDR1 MDHEN, CDR2 SYDVKM. V gave up 5 bases and J gave up 4 bases; unmatched junction bases: 7. The CDR3 covers 15 residues. This CDR3 reads CASSRGQGTSYGYTF. In DNA form, the CDR3 reads TGTGCCAGCAGTCGGGGACAGGGGACCAGCTATGGCTACACCTTC.

The chain couples TRBV28 to TRBJ1-3; possibly TRBD1 for D (6 bases). CDR3 size: 13 residues. CDR1 and CDR2 from the germline V gene are MDHEN and SYDVKM. The V gene lost 5 bases and the J gene lost 8 bases, with 13 bases spanning the gap. This CDR3 reads CASSDRPFDTIYF. The CDR3 bases are TGTGCCAGCAGTGACAGGCCATTCGACACCATATATTTT. The whole variable domain, remainder taken from reference TRBV28 and TRBJ1-3, is DVKVTQSSRYLVKRTGEKVFLECVQDMDHENMFWYRQDPGLGLRLIYFSYDVKMKEKGDIPEGYSVSREKKERFSLILESASTNQTSMYLCASSDRPFDTIYFGEGSWLTVV.

J is TRBJ2-2 and V is TRBV9; no definite D call. The CDR3 spans 15 residues. Germline CDR1 SGDLS, CDR2 YYNGEE. Trimming cost V 0 bases and J 5 bases, with 11 bases left between them. The CDR3: CASSVAAVYTGELFF. The DNA of the CDR3 is TGTGCCAGCAGCGTAGCGGCAGTATATACCGGGGAGCTGTTTTTT.

This clone was seen once. The chain couples TRBV5-4 to TRBJ2-2; D assignment may be TRBD1 or TRBD2 (5 bases each). This CDR3 has 13 residues. Trimming took 2 bases from V and 6 from J, leaving 8 bases between them. CDR1 SGHNT and CDR2 YYREEE come from the germline V gene (reference sequence). CDR3 bases: TGTGCCAGCAGCTTAAGGGGACCCGGGGAGCTGTTTTTT. It translates to CASSLRGPGELFF.

The CDR3 loop is CASSQWAADTEAFF. As DNA, the CDR3 is TGTGCCAGCAGTCAGTGGGCCGCGGACACTGAAGCTTTCTTT. The chain couples TRBV28 to TRBJ1-1; no reliable D call. With 5 bases removed from V and 3 bases from J, the gap between germline ends came to 13 bases. Per germline, CDR1 MDHEN and CDR2 SYDVKM. The CDR3 is made up of 14 amino acids. Variable domain in full (rest from reference TRBV28 and TRBJ1-1): DVKVTQSSRYLVKRTGEKVFLECVQDMDHENMFWYRQDPGLGLRLIYFSYDVKMKEKGDIPEGYSVSREKKERFSLILESASTNQTSMYLCASSQWAADTEAFFGQGTRLTVV.

This clone showed up just a few times. The rearrangement links TRBV2 to TRBJ1-6; 10 bases are a match to TRBD1. CDR3 size: 20 residues. The germline V gene encodes CDR1 SNHLY and CDR2 FYNNEI. After removal of 5 bases from V and 2 bases from J, the junction contained 15 bases not matched to a gene. CDR3 sequence: CASSRLETGGARAYNSPLHF. DNA for the CDR3: TGTGCCAGCAGTCGGTTAGAGACAGGGGGCGCCCGGGCCTATAATTCACCCCTCCACTTT.

The chain employs TRBV4-2 and TRBJ2-3; D might be TRBD2 (6 bases). The V end lost 1 base, the J end lost 10 bases, and 18 bases lay between the germline ends. Germline V gives CDR1 LGHNA, CDR2 YNFKEQ. The CDR3 is 15 amino acids. As DNA, the CDR3 is TGTGCCAGCAGCCAAGGAAGGGAGGCGAGTCCCGCGCAGTATTTT. It codes for CASSQGREASPAQYF.

V usage is TRBV3-1 (or the pseudogene TRBV3-2) and J usage is TRBJ2-7; D possibly matches TRBD1 or TRBD2 (5 bases each). CDR3 size: 14 residues. The V and J ends lost 7 bases and 2 bases respectively, with 15 bases between them. Per germline, CDR1 LGHDT and CDR2 YNNKEL (reference sequence). CDR3 loop: CASNNRGSTYEQYF. Here the CDR3 DNA reads TGTGCCAGCAACAATCGGGGCTCGACCTACGAGCAGTACTTC.

This chain uses TRBV2 with TRBJ2-1, with no clear D. CDR3 size: 17 residues. Germline V CDR1 and CDR2: SNHLY, FYNNEI. The V and J ends lost 1 base and 0 bases respectively, with 13 bases between them. The CDR3 protein is CASSEEAGGSSYNEQFF. CDR3 DNA sequence: TGTGCCAGCAGTGAAGAAGCTGGCGGCAGCTCCTACAATGAGCAGTTCTTC. The entire variable domain, with the rest obtained from reference TRBV2 and TRBJ2-1, is as follows: EPEVTQTPSHQVTQMGQEVILRCVPISNHLYFYWYRQILGQKVEFLVSFYNNEISEKSEIFDDQFSVERPDGSNFTLKIRSTKLEDSAMYFCASSEEAGGSSYNEQFFGPGTRLTVL.

The V gene is TRBV10-1, the J gene TRBJ1-1; D remains unclear. Trimming took 6 bases from V and 1 from J, leaving 9 bases between them. Germline CDR1 is WNHNN and CDR2 is SYGVQD (reference sequence). The CDR3 runs 13 residues. The CDR3 sequence: CASRASWNTEAFF. CDR3 DNA: TGCGCCAGCAGAGCTTCATGGAACACTGAAGCTTTCTTT.

V gene TRBV6-5 combines with J gene TRBJ1-5, with D uncertain. Germline V gene sequence: CDR1 MNHEY, CDR2 SVGAGI. V lost 8 bases, J lost 5 bases, and 16 bases lay in between. The length of the CDR3 is 14 residues. Written as DNA, the CDR3 is TGTGCCAGCTCGCTTGGACTTTCGGATCAGCCCCAGCATTTT. It translates to CASSLGLSDQPQHF.

This chain connects TRBV5-4 to TRBJ2-1, with D hard to call. Trimming removed 4 bases from V and 4 bases from J, with 18 bases in between. Germline loops: CDR1 SGHNT, CDR2 YYREEE (reference sequence). The CDR3 sequence is 16 residues long. CDR3 in amino acids: CASSPNARQTYNEQFF. Here the CDR3 DNA reads TGTGCCAGCAGCCCCAATGCCCGCCAAACTTACAATGAGCAGTTCTTC.

The chain couples TRBV6-5 to TRBJ1-1; possible D gene TRBD1, 6 bases. Deletions cut 0 bases from V and 10 bases from J, with 15 bases between. Germline CDR1 is MNHEY and CDR2 is SVGAGI. The CDR3 loop spans 14 amino acids. CDR3 DNA sequence: TGTGCCAGCAGTTACTCTGTCCAGGGGTCGGTAGCTTTCTTT. Translating gives CASSYSVQGSVAFF.

The V call is TRBV30, the J call TRBJ1-5; D is undetermined. Germline V gene sequence: CDR1 GTSNPN, CDR2 SVGIG (reference sequence). Trimming removed 2 bases at V and 5 bases at J, with 16 bases between. The CDR3 is made up of 15 amino acids. Here the CDR3 reads CAWSTPGPRHQPQHF. CDR3 nucleotide sequence: TGTGCCTGGAGTACCCCCGGGCCTCGACATCAGCCCCAGCATTTT.

The chain uses TRBV9 and TRBJ2-1; maybe TRBD2 (6 bases). In germline, CDR1 is SGDLS, CDR2 YYNGEE. The CDR3 runs 15 residues. The V end lost 0 bases, the J end lost 8 bases, and 15 bases lay between the germline ends. The chain's CDR3 is CASSVDTSSLDEQFF. The CDR3 nucleotides are TGTGCCAGCAGCGTAGATACTAGCTCTCTGGATGAGCAGTTCTTC.

DNA of the CDR3: TGTGCCAGTAGTATGGGACAGGAGGGAGGCTACACCTTC. This sequence encodes CASSMGQEGGYTF. The chain uses TRBV19 and TRBJ1-2; 8 nucleotides line up with TRBD1. After removal of 3 bases from V and 8 bases from J, the junction contained 5 bases not matched to a gene. The CDR3 runs to 13 residues. Germline V gives CDR1 LNHDA, CDR2 SQIVND (reference sequence). Together with reference TRBV19 and TRBJ1-2, the CDR3 gives the full variable domain: DGGITQSPKYLFRKEGQNVTLSCEQNLNHDAMYWYRQDPGQGLRLIYYSQIVNDFQKGDIAEGYSVSREKKESFPLTVTSAQKNPTAFYLCASSMGQEGGYTFGSGTRLTVV.

The chain uses TRBV15 and TRBJ1-2, with 7 positions matching TRBD1. The CDR3 spans 12 residues. Trimming took 9 bases from V and 2 from J; bases not matched to a gene: 3. Germline CDR1 LNHNV, CDR2 YYDKDF (reference sequence). The CDR3 here is CATGQVNYGYTF. CDR3 DNA sequence: TGTGCCACAGGACAGGTCAACTATGGCTACACCTTC.

The CDR3 DNA follows: TGTGCCAGCAGCCCGGGGTTGCTGAACACTGAAGCTTTCTTT. It codes for CASSPGLLNTEAFF. The genes are TRBV27 and TRBJ1-1, with D unclear. Looked up from germline, CDR1 is MNHEY and CDR2 is SMNVEV (reference sequence). The CDR3 runs to 14 residues. V lost 6 bases, J lost 0 bases, and 11 bases lay in between.

The CDR3 loop reads CASSYSILAGGTDTQYF. For the CDR3, the DNA is TGTGCCAGCAGTTACTCGATACTAGCGGGGGGCACAGATACGCAGTATTTT. This chain connects TRBV6-7 to TRBJ2-3; 11 nucleotides agree with TRBD2. TRBV6-7 is an ORF for which the function is uncertain. CDR3 size: 17 residues. Germline trimming cut 0 bases from V and 1 base from J; bases unmatched to any gene: 3.

V gene TRBV9 combines with J gene TRBJ2-3; 8 bases map to TRBD2. The CDR3 length is 15 residues. Germline lookup yields CDR1 SGDLS and CDR2 YYNGEE. J lost 1 base, V lost 2 bases, and 3 bases had no gene match. The CDR3 DNA reads TGTGCCAGCAGCGTTAGCGGGGTCCGCACAGATACGCAGTATTTT. It yields the protein CASSVSGVRTDTQYF.

V usage is TRBV15 and J usage is TRBJ1-4, with unresolved D. V was clipped by 1 base and J by 0 bases, with 6 bases between them. The CDR3 runs to 15 residues. Germline V CDR1 and CDR2: LNHNV, YYDKDF (reference sequence). In DNA, the CDR3 is TGTGCCACCAGCAGAGGGACCTCAACTAATGAAAAACTGTTTTTT. It translates to CATSRGTSTNEKLFF.

The CDR3 DNA reads TGCGCCAGCAGCCCATTAGAGGGAAACACCATATATTTT. Its translation: CASSPLEGNTIYF. The rearrangement links TRBV4-1 to TRBJ1-3; D is uncertain. CDR1 and CDR2 (germline): MGHRA, YSYEKL. The CDR3 is 13 residues long. V was pared by 4 bases and J by 4 bases, with 8 bases between.

The chain couples TRBV5-4 to TRBJ1-1, with TRBD1 as a possible D gene (6 bases). The CDR3 runs 15 residues. Trimming stripped 5 bases from V and 0 bases from J, with 14 bases between. Germline V CDR1 and CDR2: SGHNT, YYREEE (reference sequence). In nucleotides, the CDR3 is TGTGCCAGCAGGGCGAGGAGGGACATGAACACTGAAGCTTTCTTT. Translated, it gives CASRARRDMNTEAFF.

V gene TRBV2 combines with J gene TRBJ1-2; TRBD1 is a possible D gene (6 bases). Germline values: CDR1 SNHLY, CDR2 FYNNEI. This CDR3 comprises 11 residues. With 9 bases removed from V and 4 bases from J, the gap between germline ends came to 9 bases. The CDR3 DNA reads TGTGCCAGGTGGGGGCGCTATGGCTACACCTTC. It yields the protein CARWGRYGYTF. Drawing the rest from reference TRBV2 and TRBJ1-2, the complete variable domain is EPEVTQTPSHQVTQMGQEVILRCVPISNHLYFYWYRQILGQKVEFLVSFYNNEISEKSEIFDDQFSVERPDGSNFTLKIRSTKLEDSAMYFCARWGRYGYTFGSGTRLTVV.